These 29 T cell receptor beta chains originate from one sample sequenced in a study of blood T cell repertoires in COVID-19. Libraries were prepared by immunoSEQ multiplex PCR; TCRdb keeps only in-frame clonotypes and omits some of them. Of around 300,000 clones in the sample, around nine tenths were seen once. The sample comprised PBMCs or T cells enriched from blood (not recorded which). These receptors all stem from a woman in her sixties or seventies who had recovered from COVID-19.

This chain links TRBV30 with TRBJ1-5; no clear D gene. The CDR3 runs to 13 residues. V was trimmed by 0 bases and J by 7 bases, leaving 10 bases between them. Looked up from germline, CDR1 is GTSNPN and CDR2 is SVGIG (reference sequence). CDR3 bases: TGTGCCTGGAGTGTCGGGGTCAAACAGCCCCAGCATTTT. Residues: CAWSVGVKQPQHF.

V and J are TRBV5-6 and TRBJ2-7; 13 bases align to TRBD2. With V trimmed by 3 bases and J by 6 bases, 3 bases remained unmatched. The CDR3 spans 14 residues. CDR1 SGHDT and CDR2 YYEEEE come from the germline V gene. CDR3 loop: CASSYGLAGVEQYF. CDR3 nucleotides: TGTGCCAGCAGCTACGGACTAGCGGGGGTCGAGCAGTACTTC.

This clone occurred once. The V and J genes are TRBV30 and TRBJ1-4; D unresolved. CDR3 length: 13 amino acids. V lost 3 bases and J 3 bases, leaving 8 bases between the germline ends. CDR1 is GTSNPN, CDR2 SVGIG, per germline (reference sequence). The DNA for the CDR3 is TGTGCCTGGAGGGCCAGGCCTAATGAAAAACTGTTTTTT. Translating it yields CAWRARPNEKLFF.

This chain connects TRBV28 to TRBJ1-3; 7 bases map to TRBD1. Germline CDR1 is MDHEN and CDR2 is SYDVKM. V was clipped by 2 bases and J by 0 bases; unmatched bases: 10. The CDR3 is 18 residues long. Here the CDR3 DNA reads TGTGCCAGCAGTTTAGAGGCCAGACAGGGTCCCTCTGGAAACACCATATATTTT. Amino acid sequence: CASSLEARQGPSGNTIYF.

This chain uses TRBV12-3 or TRBV12-4 with TRBJ1-1, with a possible D match to TRBD1 (5 bases). V shed 6 bases and J shed 10 bases, with 12 bases lying between them. This CDR3 is built from 11 residues. CDR3 nucleotide sequence: TGTGCCAGCAGATCAGGGTTCGGAGCTTTCTTT. Translating gives CASRSGFGAFF.

The V call is TRBV6-5, the J call TRBJ2-6; perhaps TRBD2 as D (5 bases). This CDR3 has 15 amino acids. Trimming shortened V by 9 bases and J by 0 bases, and 12 bases separated the two germline ends. The germline V gene has CDR1 MNHEY and CDR2 SVGAGI. The CDR3 sequence is CASADGGSGANVLTF. The CDR3 DNA is TGTGCCAGTGCGGACGGAGGCTCTGGGGCCAACGTCCTGACTTTC.

The rearrangement joins TRBV28 to TRBJ2-1; 9 nucleotides align to TRBD2. Per germline, CDR1 MDHEN and CDR2 SYDVKM. The V gene end was trimmed by 3 bases and the J gene end by 1 base; junction bases not matched to a gene: 4. This CDR3 has 16 amino acids. CDR3 sequence (DNA): TGTGCCAGCAGTTTGAACCTAGCGGGATCCTACAATGAGCAGTTCTTC. Its protein product is CASSLNLAGSYNEQFF.

This chain uses TRBV28 with TRBJ2-7, with D perhaps matching TRBD2 (5 bases). CDR1 is MDHEN, CDR2 SYDVKM, per germline. The CDR3 consists of 12 residues. V gave up 7 bases and J gave up 4 bases, with 11 bases separating them. Here the CDR3 reads CASTTEGYEQYF. The CDR3 DNA follows: TGTGCCAGCACCACTGAGGGTTACGAGCAGTACTTC.

The chain recombines TRBV4-2 with TRBJ1-2; 8 bases are a match to TRBD1. The CDR3 is 15 residues long. Germline CDR1 LGHNA, CDR2 YNFKEQ. With V trimmed by 4 bases and J by 5 bases, 9 bases remained unmatched. The CDR3 loop reads CASSPGTGSPYGYTF. CDR3 bases: TGTGCCAGCAGCCCTGGGACAGGATCGCCATATGGCTACACCTTC.

The chain employs TRBV7-9 and TRBJ1-1, with 8 bases fitting TRBD1. Trimming cost V 0 bases and J 1 base; bases outside gene matches: 7. The CDR3 covers 17 residues. The germline CDR1 and CDR2 sequences are SEHNR and FQNEAQ (reference sequence). In DNA, the CDR3 is TGTGCCAGCAGCTTAGCCTACCGGACAGGGACGAACACTGAAGCTTTCTTT. Its protein is CASSLAYRTGTNTEAFF.

This clone occurred a few times. The chain recombines TRBV7-6 with TRBJ1-1; 7 bases match TRBD1. This CDR3 is built from 14 residues. Germline V gene sequence: CDR1 SGHVS, CDR2 FNYEAQ. Trimming at V came to 5 bases and at J to 0 bases, leaving 3 bases not matched to a gene. The CDR3 DNA is TGTGCCAGCAGCGACACAGGGGTGAACACTGAAGCTTTCTTT. It codes for CASSDTGVNTEAFF.

This chain uses TRBV5-1 with TRBJ2-1; no firm D call. This CDR3 is built from 14 residues. The V gene lost 0 bases and the J gene lost 4 bases, with 8 bases spanning the gap. From germline, CDR1 is SGHRS and CDR2 YFSETQ. This CDR3 reads CASSLDINYNEQFF. The CDR3 DNA reads as TGCGCCAGCAGCTTGGATATAAATTACAATGAGCAGTTCTTC.

The chain uses TRBV11-2 and TRBJ2-5, with TRBD1 identical over 9 bases. The CDR3 runs 17 residues. Unmatched junction bases numbered 12, after V lost 0 bases and J lost 7 bases. Per germline, CDR1 SGHAT and CDR2 FQNNGV. CDR3 loop: CASSLDMTDRGRGTQYF. CDR3 sequence (DNA): TGTGCCAGCAGCTTAGACATGACCGACAGGGGGAGAGGGACCCAGTACTTC. The full variable domain, rest sourced from reference TRBV11-2 and TRBJ2-5, is EAGVAQSPRYKIIEKRQSVAFWCNPISGHATLYWYQQILGQGPKLLIQFQNNGVVDDSQLPKDRFSAERLKGVDSTLKIQPAKLEDSAVYLCASSLDMTDRGRGTQYFGPGTRLLVL.

The V gene is TRBV7-9, the J gene TRBJ1-1; 7 bases agree with TRBD1. V shed 5 bases, J shed 10 bases, and the junction held 16 bases outside the gene matches. From germline, CDR1 is SEHNR and CDR2 FQNEAQ (reference sequence). The length of the CDR3 is 15 residues. The CDR3 sequence is CASSGEDRVPLTAFF. The DNA for the CDR3 is TGTGCCAGCAGCGGAGAAGACAGGGTCCCCCTTACAGCTTTCTTT. The full variable domain, in which reference TRBV7-9 and TRBJ1-1 provide the parts outside the CDR3, is DTGVSQNPRHKITKRGQNVTFRCDPISEHNRLYWYRQTLGQGPEFLTYFQNEAQLEKSRLLSDRFSAERPKGSFSTLEIQRTEQGDSAMYLCASSGEDRVPLTAFFGQGTRLTVV.

This clone has just a few counts. V and J are TRBV29-1 and TRBJ1-5; no firm D call. Trimming cost V 0 bases and J 7 bases, with 13 bases left between them. Germline values: CDR1 SQVTM, CDR2 ANQGSEA. The CDR3 consists of 14 residues. The chain's CDR3 is CSVEEEGIGQPQHF. In DNA, the CDR3 is TGCAGCGTTGAAGAGGAGGGAATAGGGCAGCCCCAGCATTTT.

The V call is TRBV6-4, the J call TRBJ2-7, with D maybe TRBD2 (6 bases). Trimming left V 6 bases short and J 6 bases short, with 21 bases between. In germline, CDR1 is MRHNA, CDR2 SNTAGT. The CDR3 loop spans 15 amino acids. This CDR3 is CASSPGTAGGSEQYF. The DNA for the CDR3 is TGTGCCAGCAGCCCGGGGACGGCTGGGGGGTCCGAGCAGTACTTC.

On this clone itself: At the DNA level, this CDR3 is encoded by other sequences in the same sample as well. The chain has TRBV2 and TRBJ1-1; no definite D call. This CDR3 is 13 amino acids long. Germline V gives CDR1 SNHLY, CDR2 FYNNEI. Trimming shortened V by 6 bases and J by 2 bases, and 10 bases separated the two germline ends. The CDR3 nucleotides are TGTGCCAGCAGATTAGAGGTCAACACTGAAGCTTTCTTT. It yields the protein CASRLEVNTEAFF.

This clone appeared once. The rearrangement joins TRBV4-1 to TRBJ2-7, with D possibly matching TRBD2 (7 bases). CDR1 is MGHRA and CDR2 is YSYEKL in the germline V gene. Trimming took off 3 bases at V and 3 bases at J, with 15 bases between the two ends. The CDR3 covers 15 residues. Here the CDR3 DNA reads TGCGCCAGCAGCCATCCCAGGGAGGGGGGCTACGAGCAGTACTTC. It yields the protein CASSHPREGGYEQYF.

The genes are TRBV2 and TRBJ1-2; 7 bases match TRBD1. With 4 bases clipped from V and 7 bases from J, the junction kept 9 bases outside the gene matches. CDR1 is SNHLY and CDR2 is FYNNEI in the germline V gene. The CDR3 runs 14 residues. The CDR3 loop is CASSGARQGGGYTF. As DNA, the CDR3 is TGTGCCAGCAGTGGAGCCCGACAGGGCGGTGGCTACACCTTC.

This clone was seen once. This rearrangement joins TRBV7-2 to TRBJ2-6; TRBD1 agrees at 12 bases. Germline V gene sequence: CDR1 SGHTA, CDR2 FQGNSA. With 5 bases clipped from V and 8 bases from J, the junction kept 4 bases outside the gene matches. This CDR3 contains 15 residues. The CDR3, as DNA: TGTGCCAGCAGCCTGGGGACAGGGGGCCCCAACGTCCTGACTTTC. Translation gives CASSLGTGGPNVLTF.

This chain connects TRBV6-5 to TRBJ1-4, with D possibly being TRBD1 (6 bases). Trimming left V 0 bases short and J 14 bases short, with 13 bases between. Germline V gene lookup returns CDR1 MNHEY and CDR2 SVGAGI. CDR3 length: 13 residues. The CDR3 spells CASSYSTGQGLFF. CDR3 DNA: TGTGCCAGCAGTTACTCAACAGGGCAAGGGCTGTTTTTT.

CDR3 DNA sequence: TGTGCCAGCACCTCTCAGCAGGGGGCGGGGGAGACCCAGTACTTC. It specifies CASTSQQGAGETQYF. V usage is TRBV28 and J usage is TRBJ2-5; 8 nucleotides match TRBD1. V shed 7 bases, J shed 5 bases, and the junction held 12 bases outside the gene matches. The CDR3 totals 15 residues. Germline assignment: CDR1 MDHEN and CDR2 SYDVKM.

This clone appeared a single time. The V and J genes are TRBV6-6 and TRBJ1-1, with D possibly being TRBD1 (6 bases). Germline V gene sequence: CDR1 MNHNY, CDR2 SVGAGI (reference sequence). Deletions cut 4 bases from V and 3 bases from J, with 12 bases between. This CDR3 comprises 14 residues. The CDR3 is CASSLQGRDTEAFF. The CDR3 bases are TGTGCCAGCAGTTTACAGGGTAGGGACACTGAAGCTTTCTTT.

For the CDR3, the DNA is TGTGCCAGTCTCGAGAGCTCCTACAATGAGCAGTTCTTC. This gives the protein CASLESSYNEQFF. The gene calls are TRBV28 and TRBJ2-1; D not certain. Germline V gene lookup returns CDR1 MDHEN and CDR2 SYDVKM. V lost 9 bases, J lost 0 bases, and 9 bases lay in between. The CDR3 length is 13 residues.

The rearrangement uses TRBV30 and TRBJ1-3; D remains unclear. Deletions cut 7 bases from V and 5 bases from J, with 12 bases between. Germline V lookup: CDR1 GTSNPN, CDR2 SVGIG (reference sequence). This CDR3 region has 12 residues. This CDR3 is CASRRERNTIYF. Here the CDR3 DNA reads TGTGCCTCCAGGAGGGAAAGAAACACCATATATTTT.

Note on this clone: Germline is not matched at one junction end, which may reflect a read error. V usage is TRBV5-1 and J usage is TRBJ1-2; tentatively, D is TRBD1 (5 bases). Germline V CDR1 and CDR2: SGHRS, YFSETQ. The CDR3 covers 15 residues. Here the CDR3 DNA reads TGCGCCAGCGGCTTTTTAGGGGTAGGGCTCTATGGCTACACCTTC. It yields the protein CASGFLGVGLYGYTF.

This clone was seen a few times. The rearrangement joins TRBV28 to TRBJ1-4; 9 bases are shared with TRBD1. Germline V gene sequence: CDR1 MDHEN, CDR2 SYDVKM. The CDR3 sequence is 14 residues long. With 5 bases clipped from V and 8 bases from J, the junction kept 6 bases outside the gene matches. The CDR3, as DNA: TGTGCCAGCAGTCTGGGACAGGGACGAGAAAAACTGTTTTTT. It specifies CASSLGQGREKLFF.

V is TRBV7-9 and J is TRBJ2-1; 12 bases are a match to TRBD2. The CDR3 contains 17 residues. Germline loops: CDR1 SEHNR, CDR2 FQNEAQ (reference sequence). V lost 1 base, J lost 8 bases, and 9 bases stayed unmatched. The DNA for the CDR3 is TGTGCCAGCAGCTTAGTGGTTACTAGCGGGGGGCGCGATGAGCAGTTCTTC. It codes for CASSLVVTSGGRDEQFF.

J is TRBJ2-7 and V is TRBV6-5; D is possibly TRBD2 (7 bases). The V end was cut by 6 bases, the J end by 9 bases, with 18 bases between. Per the germline V gene, CDR1 is MNHEY and CDR2 is SVGAGI. The CDR3 length is 13 residues. CDR3 amino acids: CASSPRGGDSQYF. For the CDR3, the DNA is TGTGCCAGCAGCCCAAGGGGGGGAGACTCGCAGTACTTC.